This TCR beta chain was sequenced for a study of shared clonotypes between healthy human individuals. CD8 cells regarded as naive lacked CD45RO, were positively chosen for CCR7, and omitted terminally differentiated effector memory CD45RA+ cells. Per the original methods: With immunoSEQ giving junction-only sequences and no quality scores, filtering differed. The table came from immunoSEQ multiplex PCR; TCRdb's copy has only in-frame clones and leaves some out. D and trimming come from the DNA, and the V and J calls and clone size come from that table. The data show hundreds of thousands of clones, nearly 95% seen once. The length of the CDR3 is 16 residues. CDR1 is WNHNN, CDR2 SYGVQD, per germline (reference sequence). V dropped 8 bases and J dropped 0; count of bases not matched to a gene: 12.

The rearrangement joins TRBV10-1 to TRBJ1-1; 7 bases line up with TRBD1. Sequencing was done on a sample of naive CD8+ T cells sorted from blood. The sequence was obtained from a young man in good health. The CDR3 DNA sequence: TGCGCCAGCCCATTAATACAGGGGAGGGTGAACACTGAAGCTTTCTTT. Its protein product is CASPLIQGRVNTEAFF.